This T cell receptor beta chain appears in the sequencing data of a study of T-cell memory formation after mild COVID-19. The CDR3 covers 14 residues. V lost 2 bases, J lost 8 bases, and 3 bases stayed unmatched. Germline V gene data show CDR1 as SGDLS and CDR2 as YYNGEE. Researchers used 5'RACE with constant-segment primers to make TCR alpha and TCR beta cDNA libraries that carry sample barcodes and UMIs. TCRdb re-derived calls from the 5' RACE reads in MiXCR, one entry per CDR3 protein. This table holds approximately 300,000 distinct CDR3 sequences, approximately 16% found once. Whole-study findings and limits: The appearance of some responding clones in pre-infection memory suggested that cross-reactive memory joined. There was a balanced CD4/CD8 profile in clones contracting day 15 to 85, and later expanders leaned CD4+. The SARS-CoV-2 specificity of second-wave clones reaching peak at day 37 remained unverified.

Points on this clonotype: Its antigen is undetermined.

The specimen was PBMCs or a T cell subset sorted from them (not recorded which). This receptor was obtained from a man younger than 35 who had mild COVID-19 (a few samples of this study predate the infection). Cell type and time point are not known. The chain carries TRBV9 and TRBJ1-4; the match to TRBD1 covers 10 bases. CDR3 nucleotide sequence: TGTGCCAGCAGCGTGACAGGGGGCGACGAAAAACTGTTTTTT. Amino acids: CASSVTGGDEKLFF.